This TCR beta chain was identified during a study of blood T cell repertoires in COVID-19 (dated by TCRdb to the early 2020s). In the study overall: The collaborator samples originated in the United States, Italy and Spain and spanned the acute and convalescent phases of COVID-19. The material from the prospective study consisted of cDNA or gDNA derived from T cells, B-cell-depleted T cells, or PBMCs. Subjects who had been exposed to COVID-19, were actively infected with it, or had recovered from it provided the deeply sampled blood TCRbeta repertoires that made up the dataset. The repertoires were released in a freely available public database intended as a resource for research on the immune response to SARS-CoV-2. Samples were obtained from the ongoing ImmuneRACE study (first 160 participants) and from 1,200 or so subjects provided by 6 global collaborators. Nearly every sample came with metadata listing a de-identified subject ID, COVID-19 status, age in years and sex. Where available, HLA class I and class II types were taken from metadata supplied by the sample provider and were not determined by assay-based typing.

TCRbeta CDR3 regions were amplified from genomic DNA using the immunoSEQ Assay, a bias-controlled multiplex PCR. As for how the authors treated the data: Nucleated cell counts per sample were estimated from amplification of reference gene primers within the assay. Sequence reads were collapsed and filtered to measure the absolute abundance of every unique TCRbeta CDR3 rearrangement. For each sample, productive Simpson clonality was calculated as the square root of Simpson's diversity index over productive rearrangements. The clones in this table, taken by TCRdb from immuneACCESS, are in-frame only. Not every clone is retained; where verified, under half of the shortfall comes from an unresolved V gene, and the cause of the rest is unknown. Clone size and V and J calls were adopted from that table, with D and trimming inferred from the DNA. For this sample there are about 170,000 clones; 88% appear just once. The ten largest account for around 2.1% of the sample.

Results and caveats for the whole study, not just this receptor: Clinical and demographic metadata were provided uncurated, with the amount varying by source and participant.

Regarding this clone: What antigen it recognizes has not been identified. Within one base of it there is no much larger clone, and no base qualities were kept.

Samples from volunteer blood donors who had recovered from COVID-19 were contributed by a second Seattle source. Each collaborating institution followed its own protocols to collect whole blood in K2EDTA tubes. For TCRbeta analysis, collaborators shipped samples as frozen whole blood, isolated PBMCs, or DNA extracted from either of those sample types. Counted from cysteine to phenylalanine, this CDR3 has 15 amino acids. CDR3 DNA is the only sequence kept; it has 45 bases, read in frame from the first base. V is cut by 5 bases and J by 2 bases, and the space between the germline ends is 10 bases. Reading the germline V gene (reference sequence) gives CDR1 LNHDA and CDR2 SQIVND.

The V gene is TRBV19 and the J gene is TRBJ2-6; there is no confident call for the D gene. The receptor comes from a man aged 50 to 59 who had recovered from COVID-19. The sequenced sample consisted of peripheral blood. Here the CDR3 is given as CASSRRGPGANVLTF. The sequenced DNA: TGTGCCAGTAGTCGTAGAGGTCCTGGGGCCAACGTCCTGACTTTC.